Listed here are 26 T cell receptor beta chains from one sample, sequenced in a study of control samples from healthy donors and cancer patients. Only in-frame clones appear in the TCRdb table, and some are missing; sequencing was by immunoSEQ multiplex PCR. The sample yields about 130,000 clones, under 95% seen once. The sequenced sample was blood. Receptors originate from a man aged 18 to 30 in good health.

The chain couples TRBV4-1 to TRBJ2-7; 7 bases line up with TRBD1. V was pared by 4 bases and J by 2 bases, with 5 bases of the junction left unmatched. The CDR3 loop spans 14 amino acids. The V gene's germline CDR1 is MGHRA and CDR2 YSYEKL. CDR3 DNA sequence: TGCGCCAGCAGCCCCAGACAGGGCCCCTACGAGCAGTACTTC. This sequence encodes CASSPRQGPYEQYF.

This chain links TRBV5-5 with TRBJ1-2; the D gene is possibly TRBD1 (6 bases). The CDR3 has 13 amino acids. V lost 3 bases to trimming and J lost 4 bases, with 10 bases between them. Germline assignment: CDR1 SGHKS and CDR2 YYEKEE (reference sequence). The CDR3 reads CASSYQGFYGYTF. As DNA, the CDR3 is TGTGCCAGCAGCTATCAGGGGTTCTATGGCTACACCTTC.

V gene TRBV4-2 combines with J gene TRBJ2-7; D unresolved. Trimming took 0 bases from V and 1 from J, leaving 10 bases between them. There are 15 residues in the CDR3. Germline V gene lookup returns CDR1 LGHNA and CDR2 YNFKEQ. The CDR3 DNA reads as TGTGCCAGCAGCCAAGACTTTTTGGGGTCCTACGAGCAGTACTTC. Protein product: CASSQDFLGSYEQYF.

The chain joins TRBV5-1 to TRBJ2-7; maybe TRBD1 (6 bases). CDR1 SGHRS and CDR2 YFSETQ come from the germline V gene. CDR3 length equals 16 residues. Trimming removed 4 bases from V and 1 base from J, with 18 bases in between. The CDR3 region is CASSHVQGGESYEQYF. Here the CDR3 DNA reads TGCGCCAGCAGCCATGTACAGGGTGGGGAGTCCTACGAGCAGTACTTC.

The CDR3 reads CASSITGGRQPQHF. CDR3 in DNA: TGTGCCAGTAGTATCACGGGGGGCCGTCAGCCCCAGCATTTT. The rearrangement links TRBV19 to TRBJ1-5; D might be TRBD1 (6 bases). The CDR3 covers 14 residues. Trimming pared 3 bases from V and 6 bases from J, leaving 12 bases between. Germline V gives CDR1 LNHDA, CDR2 SQIVND (reference sequence).

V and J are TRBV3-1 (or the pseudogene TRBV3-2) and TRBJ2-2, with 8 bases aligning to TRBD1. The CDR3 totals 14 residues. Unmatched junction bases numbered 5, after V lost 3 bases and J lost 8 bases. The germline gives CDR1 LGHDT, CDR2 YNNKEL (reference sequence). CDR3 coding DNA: TGTGCCAGCAGCCATCAGGGGGCGACTGGGGAGCTGTTTTTT. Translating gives CASSHQGATGELFF.

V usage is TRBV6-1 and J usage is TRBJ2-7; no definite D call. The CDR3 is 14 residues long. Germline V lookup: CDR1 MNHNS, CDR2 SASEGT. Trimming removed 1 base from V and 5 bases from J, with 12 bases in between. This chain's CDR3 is CASSEDPARDEQYF. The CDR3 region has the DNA TGTGCCAGCAGTGAAGACCCAGCTAGGGACGAGCAGTACTTC.

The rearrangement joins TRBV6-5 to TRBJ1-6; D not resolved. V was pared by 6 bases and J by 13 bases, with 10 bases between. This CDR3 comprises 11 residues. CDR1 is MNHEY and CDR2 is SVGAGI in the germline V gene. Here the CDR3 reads CASRADRPLHF. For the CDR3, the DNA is TGTGCCAGCAGGGCGGACCGTCCCCTCCACTTT.

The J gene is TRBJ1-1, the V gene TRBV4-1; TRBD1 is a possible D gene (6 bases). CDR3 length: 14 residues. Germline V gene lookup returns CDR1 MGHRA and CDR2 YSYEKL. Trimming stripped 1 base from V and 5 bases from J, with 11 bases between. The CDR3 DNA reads TGCGCCAGCAGCCAAGCAGGGGCCCGAACTGAAGCTTTCTTT. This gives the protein CASSQAGARTEAFF.

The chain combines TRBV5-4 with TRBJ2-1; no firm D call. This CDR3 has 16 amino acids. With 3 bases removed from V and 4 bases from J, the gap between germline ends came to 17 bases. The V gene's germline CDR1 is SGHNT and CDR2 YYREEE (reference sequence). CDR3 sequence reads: CASSYSGRPIYNEQFF. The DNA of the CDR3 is TGTGCCAGCAGCTACTCCGGGCGCCCGATTTACAATGAGCAGTTCTTC.

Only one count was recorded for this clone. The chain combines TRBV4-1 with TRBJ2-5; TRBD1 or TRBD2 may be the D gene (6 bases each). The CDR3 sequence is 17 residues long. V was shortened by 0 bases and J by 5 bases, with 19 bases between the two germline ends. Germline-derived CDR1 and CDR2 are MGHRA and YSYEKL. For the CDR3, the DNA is TGCGCCAGCAGCCAAGAGGCGACTAGGGGGGCGGGTGAGACCCAGTACTTC. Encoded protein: CASSQEATRGAGETQYF.

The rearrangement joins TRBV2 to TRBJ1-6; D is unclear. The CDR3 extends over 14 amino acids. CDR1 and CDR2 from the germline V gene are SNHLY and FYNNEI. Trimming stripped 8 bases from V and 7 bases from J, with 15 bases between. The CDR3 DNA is TGTGCCAGCGTGAATCAGCCGCTAAATTCACCCCTCCACTTT. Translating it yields CASVNQPLNSPLHF.

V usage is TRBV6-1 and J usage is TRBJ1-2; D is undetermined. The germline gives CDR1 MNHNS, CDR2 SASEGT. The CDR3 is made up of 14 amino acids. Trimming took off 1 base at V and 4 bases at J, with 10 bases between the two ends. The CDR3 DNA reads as TGTGCCAGCAGTGAAGGGGCAGACCGCTATGGCTACACCTTC. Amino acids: CASSEGADRYGYTF.

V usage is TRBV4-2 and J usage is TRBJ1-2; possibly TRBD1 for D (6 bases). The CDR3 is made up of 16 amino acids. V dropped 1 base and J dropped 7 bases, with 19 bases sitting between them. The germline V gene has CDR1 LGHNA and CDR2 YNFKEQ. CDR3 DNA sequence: TGTGCCAGCAGCCAAGTCGCCCTCCAGGGGCCACGTGGCTACACCTTC. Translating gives CASSQVALQGPRGYTF.

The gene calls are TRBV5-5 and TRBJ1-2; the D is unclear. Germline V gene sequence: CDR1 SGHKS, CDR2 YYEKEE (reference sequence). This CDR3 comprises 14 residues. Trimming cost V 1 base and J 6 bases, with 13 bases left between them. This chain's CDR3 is CASSLRTGLDGYTF. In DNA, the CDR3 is TGTGCCAGCAGCTTGCGGACGGGATTGGATGGCTACACCTTC.

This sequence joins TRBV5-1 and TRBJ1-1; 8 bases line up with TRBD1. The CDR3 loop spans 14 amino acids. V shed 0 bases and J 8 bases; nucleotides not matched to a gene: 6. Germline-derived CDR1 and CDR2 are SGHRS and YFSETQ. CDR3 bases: TGCGCCAGCAGCTTGGGGGCAGGGGGCTCAGAAGCTTTCTTT. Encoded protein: CASSLGAGGSEAFF.

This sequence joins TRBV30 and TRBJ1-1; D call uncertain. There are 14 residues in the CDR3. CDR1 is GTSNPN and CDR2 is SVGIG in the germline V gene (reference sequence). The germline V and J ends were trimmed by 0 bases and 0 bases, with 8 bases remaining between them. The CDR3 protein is CAWSVFLVNTEAFF. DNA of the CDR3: TGTGCCTGGAGTGTCTTTTTAGTGAACACTGAAGCTTTCTTT. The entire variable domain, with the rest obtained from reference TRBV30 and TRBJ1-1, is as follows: SQTIHQWPATLVQPVGSPLSLECTVEGTSNPNLYWYRQAAGRGLQLLFYSVGIGQISSEVPQNLSASRPQDRQFILSSKKLLLSDSGFYLCAWSVFLVNTEAFFGQGTRLTVV.

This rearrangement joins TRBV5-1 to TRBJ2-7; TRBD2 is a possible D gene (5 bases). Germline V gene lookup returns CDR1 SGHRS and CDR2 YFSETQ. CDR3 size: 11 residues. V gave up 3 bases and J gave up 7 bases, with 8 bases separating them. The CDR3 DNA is TGCGCCAGCAGCTGGGGAGATGAGCAGTACTTC. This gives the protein CASSWGDEQYF.

This CDR3 is CASTTTTGVYGYTF. CDR3 sequence (DNA): TGTGCCAGCACCACCACAACGGGGGTTTATGGCTACACCTTC. The rearrangement uses TRBV7-9 and TRBJ1-2; D might be TRBD1 (5 bases). V lost 7 bases and J lost 5, with 17 bases in between. The CDR3 consists of 14 residues. Germline CDR1 is SEHNR and CDR2 is FQNEAQ (reference sequence).

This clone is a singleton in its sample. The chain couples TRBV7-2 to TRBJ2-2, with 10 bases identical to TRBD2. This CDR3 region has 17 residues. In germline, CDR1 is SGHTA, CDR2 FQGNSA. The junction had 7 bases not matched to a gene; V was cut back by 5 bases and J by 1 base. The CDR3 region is CASSTFLAGENTGELFF. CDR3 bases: TGTGCCAGCAGCACCTTTCTAGCGGGGGAGAACACCGGGGAGCTGTTTTTT.

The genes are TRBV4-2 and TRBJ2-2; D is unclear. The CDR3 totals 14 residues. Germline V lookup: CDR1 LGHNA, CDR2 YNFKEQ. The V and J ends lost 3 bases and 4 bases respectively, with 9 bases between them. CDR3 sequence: CASSHEASTGELFF. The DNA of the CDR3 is TGTGCCAGCAGCCACGAAGCTAGCACCGGGGAGCTGTTTTTT.

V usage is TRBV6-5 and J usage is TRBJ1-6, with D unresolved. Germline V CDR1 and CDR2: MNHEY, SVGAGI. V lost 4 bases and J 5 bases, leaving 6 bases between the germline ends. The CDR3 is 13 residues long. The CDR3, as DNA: TGTGCCAGCAGTTCTAGGGATAATTCACCCCTCCACTTT. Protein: CASSSRDNSPLHF.

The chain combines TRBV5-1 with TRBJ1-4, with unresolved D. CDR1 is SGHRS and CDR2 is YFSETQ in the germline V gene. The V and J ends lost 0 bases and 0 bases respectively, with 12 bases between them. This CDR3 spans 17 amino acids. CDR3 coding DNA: TGCGCCAGCAGCTTGGTCCCCGGGTCTTCAACTAATGAAAAACTGTTTTTT. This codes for CASSLVPGSSTNEKLFF.

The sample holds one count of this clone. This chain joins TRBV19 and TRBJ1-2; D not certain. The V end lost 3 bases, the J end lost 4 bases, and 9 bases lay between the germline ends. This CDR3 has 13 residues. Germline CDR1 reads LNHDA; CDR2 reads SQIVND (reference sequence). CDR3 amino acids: CASSIAFSYGYTF. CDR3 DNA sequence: TGTGCCAGTAGTATCGCGTTCAGCTATGGCTACACCTTC.

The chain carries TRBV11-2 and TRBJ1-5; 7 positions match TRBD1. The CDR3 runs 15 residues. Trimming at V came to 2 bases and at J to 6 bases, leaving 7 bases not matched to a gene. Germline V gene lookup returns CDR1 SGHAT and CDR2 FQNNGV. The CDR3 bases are TGTGCCAGCAGCTTAAATCCAGGGGGGGTTCAGCCCCAGCATTTT. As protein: CASSLNPGGVQPQHF. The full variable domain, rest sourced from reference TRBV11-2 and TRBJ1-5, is EAGVAQSPRYKIIEKRQSVAFWCNPISGHATLYWYQQILGQGPKLLIQFQNNGVVDDSQLPKDRFSAERLKGVDSTLKIQPAKLEDSAVYLCASSLNPGGVQPQHFGDGTRLSIL.

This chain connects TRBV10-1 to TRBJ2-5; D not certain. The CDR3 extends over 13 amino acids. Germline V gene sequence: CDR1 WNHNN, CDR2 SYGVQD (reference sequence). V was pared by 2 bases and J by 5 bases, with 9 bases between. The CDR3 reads CASSERQSETQYF. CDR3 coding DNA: TGCGCCAGCAGTGAGAGGCAGTCGGAGACCCAGTACTTC.